The sequence of this T cell receptor beta chain was determined in a study of post-analysis software for immune sequencing data. The wider study: Relapsing-remitting, secondary progressive and progressive-relapsing forms made up the multiple sclerosis disease courses.

Included in the TCR beta cDNA libraries were unique molecular identifiers. Researchers reported roughly 0.5 million cDNA molecules coming from about 0.98 to 11 million T cells. TCRdb called the PCR reads again in MiXCR, with one record for every CDR3 protein. The sample shows approximately 730,000 distinct CDR3 sequences, roughly 29% of them seen only once. The length of the CDR3 is 16 residues. V was cut by 3 bases and J by 0 bases, with 12 bases left in between. Looked up from germline, CDR1 is LGHDT and CDR2 is YNNKEL (reference sequence). Study-level points and caveats: Versus controls, multiple sclerosis patients showed significantly lower diversity (normalized Chao1). F measure clustering grouped samples strongly by preparation batch. About 5 TRBV segments appeared more often in patients than in controls, and TRBV5-6, TRBV5-1 and TRBV20-1 were among these.

There are a few counts of this clonotype. The target antigen is unknown. The sequencing input was blood. The rearrangement joins TRBV3-1 to TRBJ2-1, with TRBD2 as a possible D gene (6 bases). The source of this sequence is a girl aged 10 to 17 with multiple sclerosis. CDR3 coding DNA: TGTGCCAGCAGCCAGAGGCGGGAAGCCTCCTACAATGAGCAGTTCTTC. Its protein is CASSQRREASYNEQFF.